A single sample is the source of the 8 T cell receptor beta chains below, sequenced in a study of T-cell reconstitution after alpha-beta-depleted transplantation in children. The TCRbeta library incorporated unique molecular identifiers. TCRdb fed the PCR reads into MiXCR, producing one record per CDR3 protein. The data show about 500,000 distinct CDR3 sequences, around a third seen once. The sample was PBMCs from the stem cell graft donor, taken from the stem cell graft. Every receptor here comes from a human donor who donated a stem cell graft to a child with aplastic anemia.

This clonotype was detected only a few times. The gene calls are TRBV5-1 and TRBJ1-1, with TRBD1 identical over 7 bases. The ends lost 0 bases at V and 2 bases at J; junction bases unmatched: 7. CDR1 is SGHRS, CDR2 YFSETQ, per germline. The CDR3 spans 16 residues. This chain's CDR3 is CASSLAFGTVNTEAFF. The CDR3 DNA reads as TGCGCCAGCAGCTTGGCTTTCGGGACAGTAAACACTGAAGCTTTCTTT.

CDR3: CAWSVQGAQGNQPQHF. In DNA form, the CDR3 reads TGTGCCTGGAGTGTACAGGGGGCGCAGGGCAATCAGCCCCAGCATTTT. The chain recombines TRBV30 with TRBJ1-5, with 9 bases identical to TRBD1. With V trimmed by 0 bases and J by 2 bases, 5 bases remained unmatched. Germline V gene sequence: CDR1 GTSNPN, CDR2 SVGIG (reference sequence). The CDR3 totals 16 residues. Full variable domain (remainder filled in from reference TRBV30 and TRBJ1-5): SQTIHQWPATLVQPVGSPLSLECTVEGTSNPNLYWYRQAAGRGLQLLFYSVGIGQISSEVPQNLSASRPQDRQFILSSKKLLLSDSGFYLCAWSVQGAQGNQPQHFGDGTRLSIL.

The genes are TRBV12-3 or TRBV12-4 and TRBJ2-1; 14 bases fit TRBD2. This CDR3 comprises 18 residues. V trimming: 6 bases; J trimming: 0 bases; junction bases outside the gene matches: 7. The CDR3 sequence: CASSGLAGGPSSYNEQFF. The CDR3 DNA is TGTGCCAGCAGCGGACTAGCGGGAGGCCCCAGCTCCTACAATGAGCAGTTCTTC.

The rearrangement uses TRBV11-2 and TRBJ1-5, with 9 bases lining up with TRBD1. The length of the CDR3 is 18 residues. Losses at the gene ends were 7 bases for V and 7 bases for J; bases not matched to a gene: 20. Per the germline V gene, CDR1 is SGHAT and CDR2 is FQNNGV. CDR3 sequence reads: CASTILSSGDRDYQPQHF. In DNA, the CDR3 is TGTGCCAGCACTATATTATCGTCCGGGGACAGGGATTACCAGCCCCAGCATTTT.

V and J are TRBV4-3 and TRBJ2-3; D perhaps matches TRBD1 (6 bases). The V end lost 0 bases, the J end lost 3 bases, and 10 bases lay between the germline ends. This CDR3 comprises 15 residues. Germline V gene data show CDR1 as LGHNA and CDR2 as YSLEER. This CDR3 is CASSQERGYTDTQYF. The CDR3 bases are TGCGCCAGCAGCCAAGAGAGGGGGTATACAGATACGCAGTATTTT.

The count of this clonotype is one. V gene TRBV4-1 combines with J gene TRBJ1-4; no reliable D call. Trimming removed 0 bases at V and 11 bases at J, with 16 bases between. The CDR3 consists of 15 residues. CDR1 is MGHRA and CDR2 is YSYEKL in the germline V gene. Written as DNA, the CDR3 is TGCGCCAGCAGCCAAGAGGTGGAGAGGGCGGGGAAACTGTTTTTT. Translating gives CASSQEVERAGKLFF.

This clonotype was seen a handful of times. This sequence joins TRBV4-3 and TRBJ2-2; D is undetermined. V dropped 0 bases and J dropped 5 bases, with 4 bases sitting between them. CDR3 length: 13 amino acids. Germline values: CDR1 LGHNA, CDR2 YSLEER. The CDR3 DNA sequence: TGCGCCAGCAGCCAAGATTTTACCGGGGAGCTGTTTTTT. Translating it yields CASSQDFTGELFF.

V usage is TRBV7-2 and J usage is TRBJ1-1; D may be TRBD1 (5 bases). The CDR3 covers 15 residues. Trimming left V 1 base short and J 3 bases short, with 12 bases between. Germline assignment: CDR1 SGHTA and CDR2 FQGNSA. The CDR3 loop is CASSLVGGMDTEAFF. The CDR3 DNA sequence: TGTGCCAGCAGCTTAGTTGGGGGGATGGACACTGAAGCTTTCTTT.